The 18 T cell receptor beta chains presented below share a single source sample, sequenced in a study of T cell responses to AZD1222 COVID-19 vaccine. Libraries were prepared by immunoSEQ multiplex PCR; TCRdb keeps only in-frame clonotypes and omits some of them. The data show 130,000 or so clones, 86% seen once. The material was peripheral blood, obtained on day 0 of AZD1222 vaccination. These TCRs come from an adult in good health.

The gene calls are TRBV18 and TRBJ1-1; the match to TRBD1 covers 8 bases. V was clipped by 3 bases and J by 1 base; unmatched bases: 4. This CDR3 comprises 15 residues. The germline gives CDR1 KGHSH, CDR2 LQKENI. The CDR3 DNA reads as TGTGCCAGCTCACCGCCAGGGGGCCAGAACACTGAAGCTTTCTTT. As protein: CASSPPGGQNTEAFF.

This rearrangement joins TRBV6-2 or TRBV6-3 to TRBJ2-1, with TRBD2 matching over 8 bases. V shed 6 bases, J shed 1 base, and the junction held 8 bases outside the gene matches. The CDR3 extends over 16 amino acids. Germline lookup yields CDR1 MNHEY and CDR2 SVGEGT. CDR3 in DNA: TGTGCCAGCAGCCCTCGACTAGCGACGTCCTACAATGAGCAGTTCTTC. Translation: CASSPRLATSYNEQFF.

The DNA of the CDR3 is TGCAGTGCTAGTTGGGCTAGCGGGAGGGAGACCCAGTACTTC. Its protein product is CSASWASGRETQYF. The chain couples TRBV20-1 to TRBJ2-5; 11 bases agree with TRBD2. Germline V gene sequence: CDR1 DFQATT, CDR2 SNEGSKA (reference sequence). This CDR3 contains 14 residues. J gave up 5 bases and V 3 bases, and 5 bases lay outside the gene matches.

The genes are TRBV7-8 and TRBJ1-5; D is unclear. Germline CDR1 and CDR2: SGHVS and FQNEAQ. The CDR3 sequence is 14 residues long. V shed 4 bases and J shed 5 bases, with 12 bases lying between them. In DNA form, the CDR3 reads TGTGCCAGCAGCTCCGAACGGAGGCATCAGCCCCAGCATTTT. Translating it yields CASSSERRHQPQHF.

The rearrangement joins TRBV19 to TRBJ2-5; 7 bases agree with TRBD1. This CDR3 region has 14 residues. With V trimmed by 5 bases and J by 5 bases, 8 bases remained unmatched. Germline V gives CDR1 LNHDA, CDR2 SQIVND (reference sequence). CDR3 region: CASSPRGPMETQYF. The CDR3 nucleotides are TGTGCCAGTAGTCCTAGGGGGCCAATGGAGACCCAGTACTTC.

The chain has TRBV6-1 and TRBJ1-1; TRBD1 aligns across 9 bases. The CDR3 loop spans 15 amino acids. Germline assignment: CDR1 MNHNS and CDR2 SASEGT. J gave up 5 bases and V 3 bases, and 7 bases lay outside the gene matches. As DNA, the CDR3 is TGTGCCAGCAGTGAGGGGGACAGGGCGGGGACTGAAGCTTTCTTT. Translation gives CASSEGDRAGTEAFF.

This clone was seen just once. The CDR3 bases are TGTGCCAGCAGTTTATGGCAGGGGAGGAATGGCTACACCTTC. The encoded protein is CASSLWQGRNGYTF. This chain links TRBV28 with TRBJ1-2, with D perhaps TRBD1 (6 bases). The V gene's germline CDR1 is MDHEN and CDR2 SYDVKM. The CDR3 contains 14 residues. The V gene lost 0 bases and the J gene lost 6 bases, with 11 bases spanning the gap.

The V call is TRBV7-9, the J call TRBJ1-4; 7 bases align to TRBD1. Germline V lookup: CDR1 SEHNR, CDR2 FQNEAQ (reference sequence). The V gene end was trimmed by 4 bases and the J gene end by 5 bases; junction bases not matched to a gene: 7. The CDR3 consists of 15 residues. CDR3 protein: CASSSTGTVNEKLFF. DNA of the CDR3: TGTGCCAGCAGCTCAACCGGGACAGTGAATGAAAAACTGTTTTTT.

The rearrangement links TRBV3-1 (or the pseudogene TRBV3-2) to TRBJ2-5; 7 bases are a match to TRBD2. This CDR3 has 14 residues. Germline values: CDR1 LGHDT, CDR2 YNNKEL (reference sequence). Trimming removed 4 bases from V and 2 bases from J; junction bases left unmatched: 4. The DNA of the CDR3 is TGTGCCAGCAGCCTCGGGGGGAGGCAAGAGACCCAGTACTTC. This sequence encodes CASSLGGRQETQYF.

V usage is TRBV6-5 and J usage is TRBJ2-7; 9 nucleotides match TRBD2. Losses at the gene ends were 3 bases for V and 3 bases for J; bases not matched to a gene: 9. There are 16 residues in the CDR3. Germline lookup yields CDR1 MNHEY and CDR2 SVGAGI. CDR3 in amino acids: CASSYAASGNYYEQYF. CDR3 DNA: TGTGCCAGCAGTTATGCGGCTAGCGGGAACTACTACGAGCAGTACTTC.

The chain combines TRBV5-1 with TRBJ2-5; 7 bases line up with TRBD1. V was clipped by 3 bases and J by 4 bases; unmatched bases: 3. The CDR3 has 13 amino acids. Germline CDR1 and CDR2: SGHRS and YFSETQ. CDR3 coding DNA: TGCGCCAGCAGCTCCGACAGGGTAGAGACCCAGTACTTC. It translates to CASSSDRVETQYF.

This chain joins TRBV5-5 and TRBJ2-1; 9 positions match TRBD2. The CDR3 consists of 15 residues. Losses at the gene ends were 4 bases for V and 9 bases for J; bases not matched to a gene: 11. Germline lookup yields CDR1 SGHKS and CDR2 YYEKEE (reference sequence). In DNA form, the CDR3 reads TGTGCCAGCAGCGGACAGCCGGGACTAGCCGGTGAGCAGTTCTTC. Encoded protein: CASSGQPGLAGEQFF.

The chain links TRBV27 to TRBJ1-2; tentatively, D is TRBD1 (5 bases). This CDR3 contains 13 residues. Germline CDR1 and CDR2: MNHEY and SMNVEV (reference sequence). The V end lost 3 bases, the J end lost 2 bases, and 7 bases lay between the germline ends. CDR3: CASSFGQNYGYTF. The CDR3 nucleotides read TGTGCCAGCAGTTTTGGACAAAACTATGGCTACACCTTC.

The chain carries TRBV7-2 and TRBJ2-5, with 10 bases that match TRBD2. The V gene's germline CDR1 is SGHTA and CDR2 FQGNSA. After removal of 1 base from V and 4 bases from J, the junction contained 12 bases not matched to a gene. This CDR3 comprises 18 residues. The CDR3 sequence: CASSLEAGGGLALETQYF. CDR3 nucleotides: TGTGCCAGCAGCTTAGAAGCGGGAGGGGGACTAGCTTTAGAGACCCAGTACTTC.

J is TRBJ1-3 and V is TRBV7-9; 9 bases are a match to TRBD1. The CDR3 consists of 13 residues. Germline trimming cut 10 bases from V and 0 bases from J; bases unmatched to any gene: 1. Germline CDR1 and CDR2: SEHNR and FQNEAQ (reference sequence). Here the CDR3 reads CATGQGSGNTIYF. The CDR3 region has the DNA TGTGCCACGGGACAGGGCTCTGGAAACACCATATATTTT.

The V and J genes are TRBV11-3 and TRBJ2-1, with 9 bases that match TRBD2. Germline-derived CDR1 and CDR2 are SGHNT and YENEEA. V was clipped by 0 bases and J by 9 bases; unmatched bases: 3. The CDR3 has 14 residues. Here the CDR3 DNA reads TGTGCCAGCAGCTTAGAAGGTAGCGGGGGTGAGCAGTTCTTC. This encodes CASSLEGSGGEQFF.

The V call is TRBV20-1, the J call TRBJ1-5; D remains ambiguous. The CDR3 consists of 15 residues. Trimming stripped 3 bases from V and 0 bases from J, with 12 bases between. The V gene's germline CDR1 is DFQATT and CDR2 SNEGSKA (reference sequence). The CDR3 DNA follows: TGCAGTGCTAGTCGTCAGGTCAATAGCAATCAGCCCCAGCATTTT. It translates to CSASRQVNSNQPQHF.

This clone has a handful of counts. V is TRBV6-6 and J is TRBJ1-2, with D hard to call. V gave up 4 bases and J gave up 0 bases, with 9 bases separating them. The germline V gene has CDR1 MNHNY and CDR2 SVGAGI (reference sequence). This CDR3 is built from 14 residues. The CDR3 DNA sequence: TGTGCCAGCAGTTTGACGTTTTCTAACTATGGCTACACCTTC. It translates to CASSLTFSNYGYTF.